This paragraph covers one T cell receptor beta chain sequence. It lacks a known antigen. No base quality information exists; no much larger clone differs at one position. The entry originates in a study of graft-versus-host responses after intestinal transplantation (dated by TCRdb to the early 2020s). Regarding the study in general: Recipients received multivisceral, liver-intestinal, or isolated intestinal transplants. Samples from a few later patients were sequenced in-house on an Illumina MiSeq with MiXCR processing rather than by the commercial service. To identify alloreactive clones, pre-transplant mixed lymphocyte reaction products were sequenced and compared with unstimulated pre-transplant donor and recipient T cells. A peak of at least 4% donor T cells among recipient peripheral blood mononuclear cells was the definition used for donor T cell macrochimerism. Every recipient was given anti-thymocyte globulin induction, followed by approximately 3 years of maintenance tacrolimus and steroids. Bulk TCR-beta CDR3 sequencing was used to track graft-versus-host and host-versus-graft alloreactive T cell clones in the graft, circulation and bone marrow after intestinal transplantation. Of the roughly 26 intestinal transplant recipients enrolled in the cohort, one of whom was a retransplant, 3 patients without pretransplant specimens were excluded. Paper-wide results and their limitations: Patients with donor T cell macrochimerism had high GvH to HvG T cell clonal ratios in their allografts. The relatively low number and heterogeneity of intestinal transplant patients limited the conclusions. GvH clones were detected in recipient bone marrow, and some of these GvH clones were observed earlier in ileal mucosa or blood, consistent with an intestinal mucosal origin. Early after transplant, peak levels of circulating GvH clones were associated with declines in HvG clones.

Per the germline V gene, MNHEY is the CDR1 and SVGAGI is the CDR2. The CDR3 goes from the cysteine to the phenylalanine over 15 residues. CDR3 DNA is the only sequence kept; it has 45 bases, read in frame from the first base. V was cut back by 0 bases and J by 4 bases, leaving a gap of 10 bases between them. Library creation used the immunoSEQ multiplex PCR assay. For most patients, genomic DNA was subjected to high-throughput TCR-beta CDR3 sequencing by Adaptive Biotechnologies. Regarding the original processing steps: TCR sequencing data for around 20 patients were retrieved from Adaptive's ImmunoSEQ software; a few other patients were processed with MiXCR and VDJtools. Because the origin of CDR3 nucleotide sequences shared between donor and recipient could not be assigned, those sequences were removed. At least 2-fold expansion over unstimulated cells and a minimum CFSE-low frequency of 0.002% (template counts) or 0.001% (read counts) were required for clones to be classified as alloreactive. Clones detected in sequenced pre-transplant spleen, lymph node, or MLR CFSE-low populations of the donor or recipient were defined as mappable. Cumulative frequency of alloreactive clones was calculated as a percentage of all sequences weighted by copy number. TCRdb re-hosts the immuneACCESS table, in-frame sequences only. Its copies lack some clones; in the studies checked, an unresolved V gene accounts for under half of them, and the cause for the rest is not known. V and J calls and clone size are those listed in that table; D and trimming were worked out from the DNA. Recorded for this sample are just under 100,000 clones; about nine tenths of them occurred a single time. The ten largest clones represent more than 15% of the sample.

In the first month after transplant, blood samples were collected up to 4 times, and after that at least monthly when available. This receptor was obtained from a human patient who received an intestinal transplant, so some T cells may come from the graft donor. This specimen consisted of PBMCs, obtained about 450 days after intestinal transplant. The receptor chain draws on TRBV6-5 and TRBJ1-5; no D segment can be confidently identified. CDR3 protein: CASSYSMEVNQPQHF. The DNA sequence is TGTGCCAGCAGTTACTCGATGGAAGTGAATCAGCCCCAGCATTTT.